This T cell receptor beta chain was recorded in a study of T cell repertoires in cytomegalovirus infection. Study in general: Public TCR beta signatures indicated both CMV infection and matching HLA type.

The sample holds a few counts of this clonotype. Its target is not known. This CDR3 comprises 11 residues. Germline loops: CDR1 SGHTA, CDR2 FQGNSA. The ends were cut back, 3 bases at V and 7 bases at J, with 6 bases in the middle. TCRdb used MiXCR to reprocess the reads, holding one entry per CDR3 protein. The sample shows 510,000 or so distinct CDR3 sequences, around 27% of them seen only once. Overall study results and limits: The response measured ex vivo was dominated by TCR beta clonotypes (HLA-C-restricted and CMV-specific).

This TCR came from a human donor in good health (CMV status not recorded). Some clones in this sample may be carry-over from other donors' samples. Sequencing was carried out using PBMCs. The genes are TRBV7-2 and TRBJ2-5, with D unclear. CDR3 sequence: CASSFSRTQYF. CDR3 nucleotides: TGTGCCAGCAGCTTTAGTAGGACCCAGTACTTC.